The 27 T cell receptor beta chains listed next were all sequenced from one sample in a study of cytomegalovirus exposure and HLA in healthy donors. PCR used 60 Vbeta primers and 13 Jbeta primers. Libraries were prepared by immunoSEQ multiplex PCR; TCRdb keeps only in-frame clonotypes and omits some of them. Among around 120,000 clones listed, approximately 80% were seen once. Sequencing used PBMCs. The receptors here all came from a man aged 45-65 years in good health and CMV-seronegative.

This chain uses TRBV4-3 with TRBJ2-2, with 8 nucleotides matching TRBD1. The junction had 13 bases not matched to a gene; V was cut back by 0 bases and J by 4 bases. Per the germline V gene, CDR1 is LGHNA and CDR2 is YSLEER. The CDR3 is 19 residues long. The chain's CDR3 is CASSQDLPTGVGPTGELFF. The CDR3 nucleotides are TGCGCCAGCAGCCAAGATCTCCCGACAGGGGTAGGGCCCACCGGGGAGCTGTTTTTT.

The V and J genes are TRBV6-6 and TRBJ2-7; 7 nucleotides line up with TRBD1. Trimming cost V 5 bases and J 1 base; bases outside gene matches: 11. The CDR3 spans 16 residues. Germline-derived CDR1 and CDR2 are MNHNY and SVGAGI (reference sequence). The CDR3 region has the DNA TGTGCCAGCAGTCCCAGAGACAGGGCTAAGTCCTACGAGCAGTACTTC. It codes for CASSPRDRAKSYEQYF.

This rearrangement joins TRBV14 to TRBJ2-7; no clear D. V was trimmed by 3 bases and J by 3 bases, leaving 9 bases between them. The germline gives CDR1 SGHDN, CDR2 FVKESK. The CDR3 extends over 13 amino acids. CDR3 loop: CASSHPSSYEQYF. CDR3 bases: TGTGCCAGCAGCCATCCCTCGAGCTACGAGCAGTACTTC.

The chain links TRBV9 to TRBJ2-3; 9 nucleotides agree with TRBD2. CDR3 length: 16 amino acids. Germline values: CDR1 SGDLS, CDR2 YYNGEE. Trimming took 1 base from V and 5 from J; bases not matched to a gene: 8. The CDR3 DNA follows: TGTGCCAGCAGCGTAAGCTCCCTGACTAGCGGAGATACGCAGTATTTT. Protein sequence: CASSVSSLTSGDTQYF.

Regarding this clone: Other DNA variants within this sample encode the same CDR3. The chain is built from TRBV30 and TRBJ2-7; a weak D match, TRBD1 (5 bases). Germline assignment: CDR1 GTSNPN and CDR2 SVGIG (reference sequence). The CDR3 sequence is 14 residues long. V lost 1 base, J lost 3 bases, and 13 bases lay in between. The DNA for the CDR3 is TGTGCCTGGAGTGGTGGGCAGGGTGGCTACGAGCAGTACTTC. The encoded protein is CAWSGGQGGYEQYF.

This chain links TRBV6-6 with TRBJ2-7, with 8 bases that match TRBD1. Trimming removed 6 bases from V and 1 base from J; junction bases left unmatched: 5. The germline V gene encodes CDR1 MNHNY and CDR2 SVGAGI (reference sequence). CDR3 length: 14 residues. In DNA, the CDR3 is TGTGCCAGCAGGGGGACAGGACTATCCTACGAGCAGTACTTC. This gives the protein CASRGTGLSYEQYF.

The chain joins TRBV5-4 to TRBJ2-1; a possible D gene is TRBD1 (6 bases). CDR3 length equals 15 residues. Trimming pared 0 bases from V and 6 bases from J, leaving 13 bases between. Germline V gene data show CDR1 as SGHNT and CDR2 as YYREEE (reference sequence). This CDR3 reads CASSLGQVTSNEQFF. The DNA of the CDR3 is TGTGCCAGCAGCTTGGGACAGGTCACGTCCAATGAGCAGTTCTTC.

This clone came up a few times. The chain couples TRBV27 to TRBJ2-5; 8 positions agree with TRBD1. The CDR3 has 14 residues. CDR1 and CDR2 from the germline V gene are MNHEY and SMNVEV (reference sequence). Trimming took 6 bases from V and 0 from J; bases not matched to a gene: 3. CDR3 protein: CASRDRANQETQYF. As DNA, the CDR3 is TGTGCCAGCAGGGACAGGGCAAACCAAGAGACCCAGTACTTC.

The V and J genes are TRBV9 and TRBJ2-7; tentatively, D is TRBD1 (5 bases). V dropped 4 bases and J dropped 0 bases, with 14 bases sitting between them. Germline CDR1 and CDR2: SGDLS and YYNGEE. The CDR3 sequence is 15 residues long. The CDR3 DNA reads TGTGCCAGCAGCCCTGGACATTCCTACTCCTACGAGCAGTACTTC. As protein: CASSPGHSYSYEQYF.

V is TRBV6-5 and J is TRBJ2-7; D unresolved. The V end lost 4 bases, the J end lost 2 bases, and 18 bases lay between the germline ends. CDR3 length equals 16 residues. Germline CDR1 MNHEY, CDR2 SVGAGI. The CDR3 region has the DNA TGTGCCAGCAGTTCGCAACCTCAGACGGCGGCCTACGAGCAGTACTTC. It yields the protein CASSSQPQTAAYEQYF.

The chain employs TRBV7-3 and TRBJ2-2, with unresolved D. Germline CDR1 reads SGHTA; CDR2 reads FQGTGA. Trimming removed 4 bases at V and 6 bases at J, with 6 bases between. The CDR3 extends over 12 amino acids. In DNA, the CDR3 is TGTGCCAGCAGCTACCAGGCCGGGGAGCTGTTTTTT. Translation: CASSYQAGELFF.

The sample holds one count of this clone. This chain uses TRBV7-3 with TRBJ1-3; TRBD1 matches 9 bases. V lost 5 bases and J lost 2; bases outside the gene matches: 7. CDR1 is SGHTA, CDR2 FQGTGA, per germline. The CDR3 sequence is 16 residues long. This CDR3 is CASSPMGQGTGNTIYF. CDR3 in DNA: TGTGCCAGCAGCCCGATGGGACAGGGAACTGGAAACACCATATATTTT.

This clone came up a few times. The chain recombines TRBV10-2 with TRBJ2-1; 10 bases map to TRBD2. The CDR3 loop spans 15 amino acids. J lost 7 bases, V lost 8 bases, and 11 bases had no gene match. Germline values: CDR1 WSHSY, CDR2 SAAADI. The CDR3 protein is CASAREAGGPNEQFF. CDR3 coding DNA: TGCGCCAGCGCTCGAGAAGCGGGAGGGCCTAATGAGCAGTTCTTC.

This clone was seen a few times. V and J are TRBV15 and TRBJ1-4; the D gene is possibly TRBD1 (6 bases). V lost 5 bases, J lost 0 bases, and 13 bases lay in between. Germline assignment: CDR1 LNHNV and CDR2 YYDKDF (reference sequence). This CDR3 is built from 16 residues. CDR3 bases: TGTGCCACCAGCCCAATCTGGACAGCAACTAATGAAAAACTGTTTTTT. Amino acid sequence: CATSPIWTATNEKLFF.

The chain combines TRBV6-1 with TRBJ1-2; TRBD1 agrees at 10 bases. The J segment lost 8 bases and the V segment lost 1 base, leaving 7 bases of the junction unmatched. The CDR3 runs 15 residues. CDR1 is MNHNS and CDR2 is SASEGT in the germline V gene. CDR3 sequence (DNA): TGTGCCAGCAGTGAAGAAGGGACAGGGGTGGTCGGCTACACCTTC. Translation: CASSEEGTGVVGYTF.

J is TRBJ2-1 and V is TRBV11-2; 7 nucleotides align to TRBD1. From germline, CDR1 is SGHAT and CDR2 FQNNGV. CDR3 length equals 14 residues. V shed 3 bases, J shed 3 bases, and the junction held 2 bases outside the gene matches. The CDR3 nucleotides read TGTGCCAGCAGCTTTGGGACAGACTACAATGAGCAGTTCTTC. This sequence encodes CASSFGTDYNEQFF.

This clone was picked up a small number of times. The chain couples TRBV4-3 to TRBJ2-3; 13 bases agree with TRBD2. V shed 4 bases, J shed 4 bases, and the junction held 8 bases outside the gene matches. In germline, CDR1 is LGHNA, CDR2 YSLEER. The CDR3 is made up of 17 amino acids. CDR3 DNA sequence: TGCGCCAGCAGCCCCCGAAGACTAGCGGGGGGAGCAGATACGCAGTATTTT. Residues: CASSPRRLAGGADTQYF.

This chain uses TRBV28 with TRBJ2-5, with TRBD1 as a possible D gene (5 bases). This CDR3 spans 13 amino acids. The V gene lost 5 bases and the J gene lost 5 bases, with 12 bases spanning the gap. Looked up from germline, CDR1 is MDHEN and CDR2 is SYDVKM. The CDR3 loop is CASSKGLGETQYF. CDR3 DNA sequence: TGTGCCAGCAGTAAGGGGTTAGGGGAGACCCAGTACTTC. The entire variable domain, with the rest obtained from reference TRBV28 and TRBJ2-5, is as follows: DVKVTQSSRYLVKRTGEKVFLECVQDMDHENMFWYRQDPGLGLRLIYFSYDVKMKEKGDIPEGYSVSREKKERFSLILESASTNQTSMYLCASSKGLGETQYFGPGTRLLVL.

CDR3 sequence (DNA): TGTGCCAGTAGAGGCGGGACAGGGGGCCGCGGGCGTTACAATGAGCAGTTCTTC. It yields the protein CASRGGTGGRGRYNEQFF. The chain joins TRBV19 to TRBJ2-1, with TRBD1 matching 12 bases. The V gene end was trimmed by 6 bases and the J gene end by 4 bases; junction bases not matched to a gene: 13. CDR1 and CDR2 (germline): LNHDA, SQIVND (reference sequence). The CDR3 extends over 18 amino acids. Using reference TRBV19 and TRBJ2-1 for the parts outside the CDR3, the full variable domain is DGGITQSPKYLFRKEGQNVTLSCEQNLNHDAMYWYRQDPGQGLRLIYYSQIVNDFQKGDIAEGYSVSREKKESFPLTVTSAQKNPTAFYLCASRGGTGGRGRYNEQFFGPGTRLTVL.

The chain carries TRBV28 and TRBJ1-1; D ambiguous. The CDR3 sequence is 14 residues long. V lost 6 bases to trimming and J lost 7 bases, with 18 bases between them. Per the germline V gene, CDR1 is MDHEN and CDR2 is SYDVKM. CDR3 sequence: CASSPGSTGYEAFF. CDR3 DNA: TGTGCCAGCAGCCCCGGAAGTACCGGGTATGAAGCTTTCTTT.

The sample holds one count of this clone. This rearrangement joins TRBV7-6 to TRBJ1-2; a weak D match, TRBD1 (6 bases). The CDR3 sequence is 15 residues long. Trimming shortened V by 5 bases and J by 0 bases, and 13 bases separated the two germline ends. Germline V CDR1 and CDR2: SGHVS, FNYEAQ. The CDR3 DNA reads as TGTGCCAGCAGCCCTTGGACAGCCACTAACTATGGCTACACCTTC. Protein sequence: CASSPWTATNYGYTF.

The chain recombines TRBV7-2 with TRBJ2-3; 8 positions agree with TRBD1. This CDR3 spans 15 amino acids. The V gene end was trimmed by 0 bases and the J gene end by 6 bases; junction bases not matched to a gene: 5. Germline V gene sequence: CDR1 SGHTA, CDR2 FQGNSA. CDR3 bases: TGTGCCAGCAGCTTAGCGCTCACAGGGGGGGATACGCAGTATTTT. This encodes CASSLALTGGDTQYF.

In this sample, this clone turned up once. CDR3 DNA sequence: TGCGCCAGCAGCTTGGGAGCTGATAATCAGCCCCAGCATTTT. It is translated as CASSLGADNQPQHF. This chain uses TRBV5-1 with TRBJ1-5; no clear D. The germline V gene encodes CDR1 SGHRS and CDR2 YFSETQ. Trimming took off 0 bases at V and 4 bases at J, with 8 bases between the two ends. This CDR3 spans 14 amino acids.

This clone was recorded only once. V is TRBV15 and J is TRBJ2-3; D is undetermined. Looked up from germline, CDR1 is LNHNV and CDR2 is YYDKDF (reference sequence). V lost 0 bases and J lost 3, with 7 bases in between. The CDR3 is 14 residues long. The DNA for the CDR3 is TGTGCCACCAGCAGAGATCTCGCGACAGATACGCAGTATTTT. This encodes CATSRDLATDTQYF.

V is TRBV19 and J is TRBJ2-7, with D possibly matching TRBD2 (5 bases). Trimming took 3 bases from V and 3 from J, leaving 12 bases between them. The germline V gene has CDR1 LNHDA and CDR2 SQIVND (reference sequence). CDR3 length: 14 amino acids. The CDR3: CASSMAGGLYEQYF. As DNA, the CDR3 is TGTGCCAGTAGTATGGCTGGAGGTCTCTACGAGCAGTACTTC.

The genes are TRBV11-1 and TRBJ2-2; 7 bases are a match to TRBD2. The V segment lost 2 bases and the J segment 1 base; nucleotides outside the gene matches: 4. CDR1 and CDR2 (germline): SGHAT, FQDESV (reference sequence). The CDR3 runs 16 residues. The CDR3 DNA follows: TGTGCCAGCAGCTTATTGGGCGGGAGGAACACCGGGGAGCTGTTTTTT. It specifies CASSLLGGRNTGELFF. Filled out from reference TRBV11-1 and TRBJ2-2, the complete variable domain reads EAEVAQSPRYKITEKSQAVAFWCDPISGHATLYWYRQILGQGPELLVQFQDESVVDDSQLPKDRFSAERLKGVDSTLKIQPAELGDSAMYLCASSLLGGRNTGELFFGEGSRLTVL.

CDR3 sequence: CSAQPGQGNIQYF. The CDR3 DNA is TGCAGCGCCCAACCGGGACAGGGGAACATTCAGTACTTC. The J gene is TRBJ2-4, the V gene TRBV29-1; 10 bases are a match to TRBD1. V shed 7 bases, J shed 7 bases, and the junction held 7 bases outside the gene matches. CDR1 is SQVTM and CDR2 is ANQGSEA in the germline V gene. The CDR3 is made up of 13 amino acids.